This TCR beta chain was obtained from a study of cytomegalovirus exposure and HLA in healthy donors. Remarks on this clone: Its target is unknown.

Study observations and caveats: An ancestry cluster, one associated with Asian ancestry, reportedly showed fewer N-insertions than the 666-donor mean in a later analysis. Prediction of most subjects' HLA-A and HLA-B alleles by TCR beta sequences was reportedly accurate.

60 Vbeta and 13 Jbeta primers were used in PCR. Measured with immunoSEQ multiplex PCR; TCRdb has only the in-frame clones, and not every one. The top ten clones hold 1.5% to 2% of a sample with about 200,000 clones, roughly four fifths of them seen once. This CDR3 contains 15 residues. Sequencing was done on a sample of PBMCs. The chain carries TRBV21-1 and TRBJ2-7; TRBD2, as called in the table, went unchecked against the DNA. TRBV21-1 is listed as a pseudogene. The sequence was obtained from a man under 40 in good health and CMV-seronegative. This chain's CDR3 is CASSTPSGTAGEQYF. CDR3 DNA: TGTGCCAGCAGCACTCCTAGCGGGACAGCGGGGGAGCAGTACTTC.